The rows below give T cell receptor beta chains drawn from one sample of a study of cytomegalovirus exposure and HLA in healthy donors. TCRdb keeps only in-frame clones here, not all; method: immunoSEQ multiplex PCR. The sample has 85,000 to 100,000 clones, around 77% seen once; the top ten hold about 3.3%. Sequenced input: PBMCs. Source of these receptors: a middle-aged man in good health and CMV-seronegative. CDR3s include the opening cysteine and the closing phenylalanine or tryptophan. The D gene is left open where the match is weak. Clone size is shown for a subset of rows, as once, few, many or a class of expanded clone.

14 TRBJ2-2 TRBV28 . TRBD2 TGTGCCAGCAGAGGAGCGGGAGAAGTCGGGGAGCTGTTTTTT CASRGAGEVGELFF
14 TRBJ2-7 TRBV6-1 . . TGTGCCACCAGACAAGTCCTGGAGTCCTACGAGCAGTACTTC CATRQVLESYEQYF
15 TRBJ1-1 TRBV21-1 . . TGTGCCAGCTCTAAAATTGCGGGGCCCTGCACTGAAGCTTTCTTT CASSKIAGPCTEAFF
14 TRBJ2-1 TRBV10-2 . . TGCGCCAGCAGTGTTGTAAGCTCCCACAATGAGCAGTTCTTC CASSVVSSHNEQFF
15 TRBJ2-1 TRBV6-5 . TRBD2 TGTGCCAGCAGCCCCGGGACTAGCTCAAACAATGAGCAGTTCTTC CASSPGTSSNNEQFF
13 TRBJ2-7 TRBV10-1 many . TGCGCCAGCAGTGAGTCCGGGGTATACGAGCAGTACTTC CASSESGVYEQYF
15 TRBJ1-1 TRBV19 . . TGTGCCAGTAGTATAGAGGAGGGGATGAACACTGAAGCTTTCTTT CASSIEEGMNTEAFF
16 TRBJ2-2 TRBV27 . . TGTGCCAGCAGTCCATGGGGCAGCTACTACACCGGGGAGCTGTTTTTT CASSPWGSYYTGELFF
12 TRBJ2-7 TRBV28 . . TGTGCCAGCAGTTTAGGAGCCTACGAGCAGTACTTC CASSLGAYEQYF
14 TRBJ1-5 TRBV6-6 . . TGTGCCAGCAGTCGACAGGAGTACAATCAGCCCCAGCATTTT CASSRQEYNQPQHF
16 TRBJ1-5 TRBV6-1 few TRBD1 TGTGCCAGCAGTGGAAACAGGGGACCAAGCAATCAGCCCCAGCATTTT CASSGNRGPSNQPQHF
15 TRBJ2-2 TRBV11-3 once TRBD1 TGTGCCAGCAGCCCGGACAGGGCAAACACCGGGGAGCTGTTTTTT CASSPDRANTGELFF
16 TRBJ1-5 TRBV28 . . TGTGCCAGCAGTTTACGCTCGGGGGAAAGAGGGCAGCCCCAGCATTTT CASSLRSGERGQPQHF
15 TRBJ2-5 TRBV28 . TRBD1 TGTGCCAGCAGTTTACAGAGACAGGGGCGAGAGACCCAGTACTTC CASSLQRQGRETQYF
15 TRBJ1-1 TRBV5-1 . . TGCGCCACCAGAACCGGCAGGGGATTGAACACTGAAGCTTTCTTT CATRTGRGLNTEAFF
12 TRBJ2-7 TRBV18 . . TGTGCCAGCTCACCAGCGGGTTACGAGCAGTACTTC CASSPAGYEQYF
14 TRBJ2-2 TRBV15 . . TGTGCCACCAGTCCGACAGGTTCGAACGGGGAGCTGTTTTTT CATSPTGSNGELFF
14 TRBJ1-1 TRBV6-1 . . TGTGCCAGCAGTGATCCAGGGTTAAACACTGAAGCTTTCTTT CASSDPGLNTEAFF
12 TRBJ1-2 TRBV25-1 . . TGTGCCAGCGAAGGGGTTGTCTATGGCTACACCTTC CASEGVVYGYTF
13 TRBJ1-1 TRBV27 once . TGTGCCAGCAGTTTATATGAGGGCACTGAAGCTTTCTTT CASSLYEGTEAFF
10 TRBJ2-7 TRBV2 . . TGTGCCAGCAGCATCTACGAGCAGTACTTC CASSIYEQYF
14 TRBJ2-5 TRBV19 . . TGTGCCAGTAGTACTAACGGGGTGAGGGAGACCCAGTACTTC CASSTNGVRETQYF